Listed here are 17 T cell receptor beta chains from one sample, sequenced in a study of cytomegalovirus exposure and HLA in healthy donors. 13 Jbeta primers and 60 Vbeta primers were used for the PCR. Assay used: immunoSEQ multiplex PCR; TCRdb lists only in-frame clones, some missing. Among 98,000 or so clones listed, 76% were seen once. The material sequenced was PBMCs. These receptor sequences come from a woman between 18 and 29 years old in good health and CMV-seropositive.

J is TRBJ2-4 and V is TRBV23-1; tentative D call: TRBD1 (6 bases). TRBV23-1 is labeled an ORF, and its function is uncertain. V was pared by 11 bases and J by 9 bases, with 17 bases between. The CDR3 runs 12 residues. CDR3 region: CAHGREGGIQYF. DNA of the CDR3: TGCGCCCACGGACGGGAAGGGGGCATTCAGTACTTC.

This clone was counted between two and nine times. The V gene is TRBV5-4, the J gene TRBJ1-1; 7 nucleotides agree with TRBD1. The V segment lost 3 bases and the J segment 4 bases; nucleotides outside the gene matches: 6. Germline assignment: CDR1 SGHNT and CDR2 YYREEE (reference sequence). The CDR3 is 14 residues long. The CDR3 region has the DNA TGTGCCAGCAGCTCAGGGGGTCCGGGCACTGAAGCTTTCTTT. As protein: CASSSGGPGTEAFF.

This chain joins TRBV7-9 and TRBJ2-3; 7 bases are a match to TRBD1. V dropped 5 bases and J dropped 3; count of bases not matched to a gene: 11. Per the germline V gene, CDR1 is SEHNR and CDR2 is FQNEAQ (reference sequence). The CDR3 runs 16 residues. Written as DNA, the CDR3 is TGTGCCAGCAGCCTCGCTGGACAGGCTGGAACAGATACGCAGTATTTT. Protein product: CASSLAGQAGTDTQYF.

V is TRBV2 and J is TRBJ2-7; TRBD2 agrees at 12 bases. The germline V gene has CDR1 SNHLY and CDR2 FYNNEI. CDR3 length equals 13 residues. V was pared by 7 bases and J by 5 bases, with 3 bases of the junction left unmatched. CDR3 region: CASKGLAGHEQYF. The DNA of the CDR3 is TGTGCCAGCAAGGGACTAGCGGGTCACGAGCAGTACTTC.

This clone was seen a few times. The genes are TRBV28 and TRBJ2-1; D may be TRBD2 (6 bases). The CDR3 runs 16 residues. Germline CDR1 is MDHEN and CDR2 is SYDVKM. Deletions cut 4 bases from V and 0 bases from J, with 13 bases between. DNA for the CDR3: TGTGCCAGCAGTTCCGTAGCGGAACGCTCCTACAATGAGCAGTTCTTC. This translates into CASSSVAERSYNEQFF.

The rearrangement joins TRBV7-9 to TRBJ2-7; 7 positions agree with TRBD1. Germline trimming cut 4 bases from V and 4 bases from J; bases unmatched to any gene: 22. The CDR3 is made up of 19 amino acids. Germline values: CDR1 SEHNR, CDR2 FQNEAQ (reference sequence). DNA for the CDR3: TGTGCCAGCAGCTCAAACCAGGGGGTCCGAGGGGGAGATGAGTACGAGCAGTACTTC. Protein product: CASSSNQGVRGGDEYEQYF. Drawing the rest from reference TRBV7-9 and TRBJ2-7, the complete variable domain is DTGVSQNPRHKITKRGQNVTFRCDPISEHNRLYWYRQTLGQGPEFLTYFQNEAQLEKSRLLSDRFSAERPKGSFSTLEIQRTEQGDSAMYLCASSSNQGVRGGDEYEQYFGPGTRLTVT.

About this clone: The final CDR3 position lacks the conserved phenylalanine or tryptophan, pointing to a likely read error. V is TRBV30 and J is TRBJ2-3; TRBD2 aligns across 8 bases. The CDR3 is made up of 13 amino acids. The junction had 2 bases not matched to a gene; V was cut back by 2 bases and J by 4 bases. Germline V lookup: CDR1 GTSNPN, CDR2 SVGIG (reference sequence). As DNA, the CDR3 is TGTGCCTGGAGTCGGGAGGGCGCAGATACGCAGTATGTT. As protein: CAWSREGADTQYV.

The chain carries TRBV6-1 and TRBJ2-3, with TRBD1 matching 7 bases. The trim removed 6 bases at V and 6 bases at J, leaving 6 bases unmatched. CDR3 length: 13 residues. The germline V gene encodes CDR1 MNHNS and CDR2 SASEGT. The CDR3 DNA reads as TGTGCCAGCAGGGAGACAGGGACGGATACGCAGTATTTT. The encoded protein is CASRETGTDTQYF.

The chain uses TRBV29-1 and TRBJ1-2, with 8 positions matching TRBD1. Trimming took 7 bases from V and 5 from J; bases not matched to a gene: 6. From germline, CDR1 is SQVTM and CDR2 ANQGSEA. The CDR3 runs 12 residues. CDR3 in DNA: TGCAGCGCTGGACAGGGTTCTTATGGCTACACCTTC. Its translation: CSAGQGSYGYTF.

In the case of this clone: The same CDR3 is also encoded by other DNA sequences in this sample. This sequence joins TRBV28 and TRBJ2-7; D is possibly TRBD1 (5 bases). The length of the CDR3 is 11 residues. V dropped 7 bases and J dropped 3 bases, with 7 bases sitting between them. Germline V gives CDR1 MDHEN, CDR2 SYDVKM. The CDR3 bases are TGTGCCAGCACCCAGGGCTACGAGCAGTACTTC. Its translation is CASTQGYEQYF.

The J gene is TRBJ1-3, the V gene TRBV28; tentative D call: TRBD1 (6 bases). This CDR3 spans 15 amino acids. Germline CDR1 is MDHEN and CDR2 is SYDVKM. Trimming took off 4 bases at V and 9 bases at J, with 19 bases between the two ends. The CDR3 sequence: CASSSAGGRSGTIYF. The DNA for the CDR3 is TGTGCCAGCAGTTCGGCCGGGGGGCGGAGCGGCACCATATATTTT.

This clone was seen only once. The chain is built from TRBV19 and TRBJ1-1; possible D gene TRBD1, 6 bases. Trimming removed 7 bases at V and 5 bases at J, with 14 bases between. This CDR3 contains 13 residues. Per germline, CDR1 LNHDA and CDR2 SQIVND (reference sequence). CDR3 bases: TGTGCCAGTAATACGGGGGGCAATACTGAAGCTTTCTTT. It encodes CASNTGGNTEAFF.

This sequence joins TRBV5-1 and TRBJ1-6, with TRBD1 identical over 11 bases. This CDR3 spans 16 amino acids. V lost 4 bases and J lost 7; bases outside the gene matches: 7. Germline V lookup: CDR1 SGHRS, CDR2 YFSETQ. The CDR3: CASSPGTGGPNSPLHF. As DNA, the CDR3 is TGCGCCAGCAGCCCCGGGACAGGGGGTCCCAATTCACCCCTCCACTTT. The variable domain in full, completed from reference TRBV5-1 and TRBJ1-6, reads KAGVTQTPRYLIKTRGQQVTLSCSPISGHRSVSWYQQTPGQGLQFLFEYFSETQRNKGNFPGRFSGRQFSNSRSEMNVSTLELGDSALYLCASSPGTGGPNSPLHFGNGTRLTVT.

The V gene is TRBV2, the J gene TRBJ1-5; D is unclear. Germline V gene data show CDR1 as SNHLY and CDR2 as FYNNEI. This CDR3 has 14 residues. Trimming took 4 bases from V and 7 from J, leaving 14 bases between them. The CDR3 loop is CASSAEGAKQPQHF. In DNA form, the CDR3 reads TGTGCCAGCAGTGCGGAGGGAGCAAAACAGCCCCAGCATTTT. Full variable domain (missing parts from reference TRBV2 and TRBJ1-5): EPEVTQTPSHQVTQMGQEVILRCVPISNHLYFYWYRQILGQKVEFLVSFYNNEISEKSEIFDDQFSVERPDGSNFTLKIRSTKLEDSAMYFCASSAEGAKQPQHFGDGTRLSIL.

The rearrangement links TRBV6-1 to TRBJ1-4; D not certain. This CDR3 has 15 amino acids. Germline values: CDR1 MNHNS, CDR2 SASEGT. Trimming pared 5 bases from V and 0 bases from J, leaving 10 bases between. The DNA for the CDR3 is TGTGCCAGCAGTAGAGCATTTGCAACTAATGAAAAACTGTTTTTT. This encodes CASSRAFATNEKLFF.

This chain joins TRBV6-5 and TRBJ2-7; TRBD1 matches at 7 bases. This CDR3 has 14 residues. V lost 4 bases and J lost 5; bases outside the gene matches: 8. Per the germline V gene, CDR1 is MNHEY and CDR2 is SVGAGI. The CDR3 sequence: CASSSYNRGDEQYF. CDR3 DNA: TGTGCCAGCAGTTCCTATAACAGGGGCGACGAGCAGTACTTC.

The rearrangement links TRBV29-1 to TRBJ2-1, with a weak D call TRBD2 (5 bases). V was pared by 6 bases and J by 5 bases, with 14 bases between. There are 13 residues in the CDR3. Germline assignment: CDR1 SQVTM and CDR2 ANQGSEA. The CDR3 reads CSVEVIQNNEQFF. The CDR3 DNA follows: TGCAGCGTGGAGGTTATTCAAAACAATGAGCAGTTCTTC.